This TCR beta chain was captured in a study of blood T cell repertoires in COVID-19. Generated by immunoSEQ multiplex PCR, the TCRdb table keeps only in-frame clones and is missing some. The repertoire consists of about 130,000 clones, with roughly 90% occurring once and the leading ten covering around 2.1%. The V end lost 7 bases, the J end lost 2 bases, and 5 bases lay between the germline ends. The CDR3 consists of 11 residues. Germline assignment: CDR1 MDHEN and CDR2 SYDVKM. The gene calls are TRBV28 and TRBJ1-2, with D uncertain. The TCR was taken from a man between 65 and 85 years old with active COVID-19. Sequenced input: peripheral blood. For the CDR3, the DNA is TGTGCCAGCAAAGAGAACTATGGCTACACCTTC. Its translation is CASKENYGYTF.